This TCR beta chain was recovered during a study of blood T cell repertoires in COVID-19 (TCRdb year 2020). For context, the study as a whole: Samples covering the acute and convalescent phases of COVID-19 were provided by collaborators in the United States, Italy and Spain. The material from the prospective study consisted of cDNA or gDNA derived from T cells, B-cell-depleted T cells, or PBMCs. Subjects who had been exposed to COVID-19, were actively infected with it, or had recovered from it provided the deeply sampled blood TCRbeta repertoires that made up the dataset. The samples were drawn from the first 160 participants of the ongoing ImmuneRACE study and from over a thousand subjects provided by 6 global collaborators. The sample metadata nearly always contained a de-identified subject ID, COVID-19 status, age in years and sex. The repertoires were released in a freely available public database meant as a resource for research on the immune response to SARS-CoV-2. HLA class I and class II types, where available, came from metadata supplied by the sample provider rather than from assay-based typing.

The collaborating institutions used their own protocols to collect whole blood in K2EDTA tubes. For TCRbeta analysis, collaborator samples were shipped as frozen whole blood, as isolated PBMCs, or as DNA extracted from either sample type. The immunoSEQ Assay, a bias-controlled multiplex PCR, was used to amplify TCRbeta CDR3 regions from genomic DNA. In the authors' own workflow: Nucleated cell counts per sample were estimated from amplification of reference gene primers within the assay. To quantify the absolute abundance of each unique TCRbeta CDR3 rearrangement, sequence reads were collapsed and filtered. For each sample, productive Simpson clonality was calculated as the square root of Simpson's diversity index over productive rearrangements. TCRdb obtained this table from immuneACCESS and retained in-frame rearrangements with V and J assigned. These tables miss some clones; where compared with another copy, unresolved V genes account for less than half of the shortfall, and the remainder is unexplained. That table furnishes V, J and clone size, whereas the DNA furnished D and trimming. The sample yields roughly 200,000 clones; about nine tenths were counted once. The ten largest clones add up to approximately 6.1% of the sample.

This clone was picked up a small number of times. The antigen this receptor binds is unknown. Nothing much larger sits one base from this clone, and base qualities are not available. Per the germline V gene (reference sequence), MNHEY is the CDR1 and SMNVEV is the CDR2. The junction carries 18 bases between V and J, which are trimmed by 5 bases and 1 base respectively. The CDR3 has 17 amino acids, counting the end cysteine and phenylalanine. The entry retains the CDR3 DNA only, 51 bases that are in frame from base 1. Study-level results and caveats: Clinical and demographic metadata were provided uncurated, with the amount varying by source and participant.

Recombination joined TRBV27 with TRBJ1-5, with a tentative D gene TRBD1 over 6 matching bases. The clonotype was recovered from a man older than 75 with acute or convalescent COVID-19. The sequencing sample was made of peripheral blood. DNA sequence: TGTGCCAGCAGTCCCTATCGAGGCGGGGGCAGCAATCAGCCCCAGCATTTT. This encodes CASSPYRGGGSNQPQHF.